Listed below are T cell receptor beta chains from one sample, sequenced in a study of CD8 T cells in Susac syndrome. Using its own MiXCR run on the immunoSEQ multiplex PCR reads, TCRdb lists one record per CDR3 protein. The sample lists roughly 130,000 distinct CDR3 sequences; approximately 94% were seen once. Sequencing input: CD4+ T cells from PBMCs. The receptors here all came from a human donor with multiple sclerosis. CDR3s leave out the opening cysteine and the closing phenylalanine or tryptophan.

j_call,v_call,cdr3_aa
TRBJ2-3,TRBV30,AWSPADTQY
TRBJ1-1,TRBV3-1,ASSHADRDAF
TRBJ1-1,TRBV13,ASSPRSEGGEAF
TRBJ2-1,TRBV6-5,ASNRPSGSNEQF
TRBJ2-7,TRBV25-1,ASSLPGTGTYEQY
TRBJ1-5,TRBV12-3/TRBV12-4,ASSLEVGQGGQPQH
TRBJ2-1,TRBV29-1,SVGQGATGEQF
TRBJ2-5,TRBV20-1,SQGKEETQY
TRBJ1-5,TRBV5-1,ASSLAGGQPQH
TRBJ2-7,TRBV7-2,ASSFTGVNEQY
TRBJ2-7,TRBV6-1,ASTSLTVDYEQY
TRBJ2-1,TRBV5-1,ASSFGDRPRQNYNEQF
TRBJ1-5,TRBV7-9,ASSLAGTGGGQPQH
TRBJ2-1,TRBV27,ASSRSWSSYNEQF
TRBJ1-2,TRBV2,ASRLTGSDGYT
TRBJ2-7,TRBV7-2,ASSPRQGSYEQY
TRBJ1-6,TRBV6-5,ASRGTGNSPLH
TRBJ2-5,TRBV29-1,SAGTVVRETQY
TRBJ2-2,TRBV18,ASSPVGQTVNTGELF
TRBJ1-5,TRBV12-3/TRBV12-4,ASSQNMGLVEPQH
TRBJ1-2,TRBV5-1,ASGDRIYGYT
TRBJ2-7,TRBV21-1,ASSKVGFRVYEQY
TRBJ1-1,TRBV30,AFGLPNTEAF
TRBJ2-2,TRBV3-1,ASSQEGWTSGRGLWAGELF
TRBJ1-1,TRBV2,ASKEDRVGTEAF
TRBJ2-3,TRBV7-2,ASSLRQITDTQY
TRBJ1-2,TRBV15,ATSSSGTGNYGYT
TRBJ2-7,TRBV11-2,ASSARAEANEQY
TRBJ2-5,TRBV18,ASSPSLAEETQY
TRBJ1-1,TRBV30,AWSLQGFEAF
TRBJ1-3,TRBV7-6,ASSFPGALGNTIY
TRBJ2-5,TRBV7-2,ASSTGQETQY
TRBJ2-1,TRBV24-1,ATSDSTGAYNEQF
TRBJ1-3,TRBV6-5,ASSYSPGFSRSGNTIY
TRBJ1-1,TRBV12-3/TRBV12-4,ASSPRAGPTIEAF
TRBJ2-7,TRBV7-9,ASSLVGFELY
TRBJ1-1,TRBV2,ASRLNPGNTEAF
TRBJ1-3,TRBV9,ASSVPTNSGNTIY
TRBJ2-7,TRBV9,ASSVDGVAYEQH
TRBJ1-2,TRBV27,ASKGAANYGYT
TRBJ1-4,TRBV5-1,ASSLQENEKLF
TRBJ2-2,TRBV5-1,ASSFVQGNTGELF
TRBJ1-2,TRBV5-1,ASSRGGGGGYT
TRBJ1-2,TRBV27,ASSVQGDYGYT
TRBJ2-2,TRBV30,AWSVQGSTGELF
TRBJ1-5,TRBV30,AWSGLQAQPQH
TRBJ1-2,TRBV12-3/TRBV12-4,ASSPQGRNYGYT
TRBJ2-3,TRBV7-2,ASSPRGLAGGPFGDTQY
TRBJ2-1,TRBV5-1,ASSLGTSGRAIDEQF
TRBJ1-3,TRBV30,ALSGTKASGNTIY
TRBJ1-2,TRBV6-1,ASSEGTRSLLGYT
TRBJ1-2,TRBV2,ASSADENYGYT
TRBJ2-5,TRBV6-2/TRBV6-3,ASSFPGQGVETQY
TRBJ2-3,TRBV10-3,AITRGGGQHTDTQY
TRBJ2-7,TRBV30,AWSQSSSGLSYEQY
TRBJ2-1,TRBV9,ASSVASHTNEQF